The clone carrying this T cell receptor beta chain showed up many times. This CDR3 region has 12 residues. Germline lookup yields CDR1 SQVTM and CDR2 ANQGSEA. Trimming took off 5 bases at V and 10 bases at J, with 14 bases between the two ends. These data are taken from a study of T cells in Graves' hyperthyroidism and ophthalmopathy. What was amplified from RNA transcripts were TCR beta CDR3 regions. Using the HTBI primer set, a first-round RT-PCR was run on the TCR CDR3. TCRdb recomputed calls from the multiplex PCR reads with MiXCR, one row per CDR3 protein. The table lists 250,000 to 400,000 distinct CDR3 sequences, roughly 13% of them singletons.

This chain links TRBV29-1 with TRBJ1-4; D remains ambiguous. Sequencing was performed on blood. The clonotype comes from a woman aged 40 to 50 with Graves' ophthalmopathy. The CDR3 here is CSVKVPGGKLFF. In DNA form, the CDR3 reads TGCAGCGTTAAAGTGCCGGGTGGAAAACTGTTTTTT. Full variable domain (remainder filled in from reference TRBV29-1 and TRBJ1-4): SAVISQKPSRDICQRGTSLTIQCQVDSQVTMMFWYRQQPGQSLTLIATANQGSEATYESGFVIDKFPISRPNLTFSTLTVSNMSPEDSSIYLCSVKVPGGKLFFGSGTQLSVL.